This TCR beta chain was found in a study of shared clonotypes between healthy human individuals. Study-wide points: The genetic and exposure-history diversity represented was limited by few donors.

As processed by the authors: There were no quality scores in the junction-only immunoSEQ sequences, so filtering differed. Generated by immunoSEQ multiplex PCR, the TCRdb table keeps only in-frame clones and is missing some. V, J and clone size derive from that table, while D and trimming were established from the DNA sequence. The sample holds some 2.3 million clones, 80% to 95% seen once. There are 13 residues in the CDR3. The V end was cut by 4 bases, the J end by 4 bases, with 8 bases between. Germline loops: CDR1 PRHDT, CDR2 FYEKMQ (reference sequence). In the case of this clone: Its antigen is currently unknown.

The specimen sequenced was naive CD4+ T cells from PBMCs. Specified subset: CD45RA+ positively selected. The clonotype originates from a man between 18 and 35 years old in good health. Some clones in this sample may be carry-over from other donors' samples. V and J are TRBV13 and TRBJ2-1; D possibly uses TRBD1 or TRBD2 (6 bases each). The chain's CDR3 is CASSWRGYNEQFF. DNA of the CDR3: TGTGCCAGCAGCTGGAGGGGGTACAATGAGCAGTTCTTC. Drawing the rest from reference TRBV13 and TRBJ2-1, the complete variable domain is AAGVIQSPRHLIKEKRETATLKCYPIPRHDTVYWYQQGPGQDPQFLISFYEKMQSDKGSIPDRFSAQQFSDYHSELNMSSLELGDSALYFCASSWRGYNEQFFGPGTRLTVL.